This T cell receptor beta chain comes out of a study of early T cells in non-severe SARS-CoV-2 infection. TCRdb re-derived calls from the 5' RACE reads in MiXCR, one entry per CDR3 protein. The sample includes about 55,000 distinct CDR3 sequences, around 14% of them seen just once. Trimming shortened V by 2 bases and J by 0 bases, and 9 bases separated the two germline ends. This CDR3 region has 14 residues. Germline-derived CDR1 and CDR2 are SGHRS and YFSETQ. The rearrangement uses TRBV5-1 and TRBJ2-7; no clear D. Sample: whole blood, taken at baseline. This TCR was recovered from an adult who was a healthcare worker with PCR-confirmed SARS-CoV-2 infection or an uninfected control (not recorded which). The CDR3 DNA reads as TGCGCCAGCAGCTTCGCAGGAGACTCCTACGAGCAGTACTTC. Amino acid sequence: CASSFAGDSYEQYF.